Below are 11 T cell receptor beta chains sequenced from a single sample in a study of CXCR3-negative and CXCR3-positive naive CD8 T cells. TRB cDNA was prepared as libraries by UMI-labeled 5' RACE. TCRdb reprocessed the 5' RACE reads and reports one entry per CDR3 protein, with no DNA. This table holds about 120,000 distinct CDR3 sequences. These receptors lack a known antigen. Regarding the study as a whole: A higher hydrophobicity marked the TRB CDR3s of CXCR3-positive naive cells versus CXCR3-negative naive cells.

Sequenced sample: naive CXCR3+ CD8+ T cells from blood. As for subset: CD45RO-CCR7+CD27+CD95- naive CD8+ T cells expressing CXCR3 (TNR3+). The receptor source for this set is a human donor in good health. Some clones in this sample may be carry-over from other donors' samples.

The chain combines TRBV5-1 with TRBJ2-7; checking the TCRdb D call of TRBD1 is not possible without DNA. This CDR3 comprises 18 residues. Germline-derived CDR1 and CDR2 are SGHRS and YFSETQ. The CDR3 sequence is CASSLGGTQTLYTYEQYF.

J is TRBJ2-7 and V is TRBV7-9. The CDR3 spans 12 residues. Germline CDR1 reads SEHNR; CDR2 reads FQNEAQ (reference sequence). CDR3 in amino acids: CASSLRRYEQYF.

The CDR3 spells CASSTLRETQYF. The V gene is TRBV28, the J gene TRBJ2-5. CDR3 length: 12 residues. The germline V gene encodes CDR1 MDHEN and CDR2 SYDVKM. Combining the CDR3 with reference TRBV28 and TRBJ2-5 gives the whole variable domain DVKVTQSSRYLVKRTGEKVFLECVQDMDHENMFWYRQDPGLGLRLIYFSYDVKMKEKGDIPEGYSVSREKKERFSLILESASTNQTSMYLCASSTLRETQYFGPGTRLLVL.

The J gene is TRBJ1-6, the V gene TRBV21-1; lacking DNA, the TRBD1 call made by TCRdb goes unchecked. TRBV21-1 is reported as a pseudogene. The CDR3 has 16 residues. CDR3 amino acids: CASSTRRGYDNSPLHF.

The chain couples TRBV2 to TRBJ2-7; TCRdb lists TRBD2, though no DNA is available to test this call. CDR3 length equals 16 residues. CDR1 and CDR2 from the germline V gene are SNHLY and FYNNEI. The CDR3 is CASRDRLAGYRDEQYF.

The V call is TRBV29-1, the J call TRBJ1-2. The germline V gene encodes CDR1 SQVTM and CDR2 ANQGSEA. The CDR3 consists of 11 residues. The chain's CDR3 is CSVETVYGYTF.

V is TRBV7-9 and J is TRBJ2-5; the D call from TCRdb, TRBD2, cannot be confirmed without DNA. This CDR3 region has 13 residues. Germline assignment: CDR1 SEHNR and CDR2 FQNEAQ (reference sequence). CDR3 sequence: CASSPGGSETQYF. The full variable domain, with the rest looked up from reference TRBV7-9 and TRBJ2-5, is DTGVSQNPRHKITKRGQNVTFRCDPISEHNRLYWYRQTLGQGPEFLTYFQNEAQLEKSRLLSDRFSAERPKGSFSTLEIQRTEQGDSAMYLCASSPGGSETQYFGPGTRLLVL.

The chain links TRBV7-7 to TRBJ2-5; TCRdb picks TRBD2, but there is no DNA to check that call. Per the germline V gene, CDR1 is SSHAT and CDR2 is FNYEAQ (reference sequence). There are 19 residues in the CDR3. The CDR3 region is CASSPGTSGSPREQETQYF.

The chain carries TRBV14 and TRBJ2-3; TCRdb's D call, TRBD2, is unchecked because there is no DNA. This CDR3 is built from 15 residues. CDR1 and CDR2 from the germline V gene are SGHDN and FVKESK. The CDR3 loop reads CASSLLAGSTDAQYF.

The V gene is TRBV7-6, the J gene TRBJ2-5; TCRdb indicates TRBD2, and absent DNA this call remains unverified. The germline gives CDR1 SGHVS, CDR2 FNYEAQ. CDR3 size: 19 residues. The CDR3 protein is CASSLALQTSGSLWETQYF.

The CDR3: CSARELALYEQYF. The J gene is TRBJ2-7, the V gene TRBV20-1. Germline CDR1 DFQATT, CDR2 SNEGSKA (reference sequence). This CDR3 comprises 13 residues.